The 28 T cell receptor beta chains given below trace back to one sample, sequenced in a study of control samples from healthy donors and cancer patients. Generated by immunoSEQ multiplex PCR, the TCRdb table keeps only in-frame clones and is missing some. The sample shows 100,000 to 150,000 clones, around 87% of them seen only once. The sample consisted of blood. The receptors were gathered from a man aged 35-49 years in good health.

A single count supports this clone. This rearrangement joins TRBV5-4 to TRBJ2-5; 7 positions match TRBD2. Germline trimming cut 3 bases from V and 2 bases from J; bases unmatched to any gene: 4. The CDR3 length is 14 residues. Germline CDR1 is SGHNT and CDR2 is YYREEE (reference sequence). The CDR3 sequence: CASSSPGLQETQYF. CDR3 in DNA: TGTGCCAGCAGCTCACCGGGACTACAAGAGACCCAGTACTTC.

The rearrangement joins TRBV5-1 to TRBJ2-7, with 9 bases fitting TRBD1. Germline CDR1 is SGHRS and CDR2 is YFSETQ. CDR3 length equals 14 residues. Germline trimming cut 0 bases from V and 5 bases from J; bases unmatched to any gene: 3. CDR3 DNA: TGCGCCAGCAGCTTGGGACAGGGGGGCCACGAGCAGTACTTC. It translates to CASSLGQGGHEQYF.

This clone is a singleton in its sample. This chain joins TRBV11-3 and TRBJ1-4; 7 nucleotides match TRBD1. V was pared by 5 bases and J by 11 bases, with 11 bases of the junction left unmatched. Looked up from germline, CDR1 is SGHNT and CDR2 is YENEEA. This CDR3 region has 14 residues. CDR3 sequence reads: CASSRTGTDEKLFF. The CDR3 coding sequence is TGTGCCAGCAGCCGCACCGGGACAGACGAGAAACTGTTTTTT.

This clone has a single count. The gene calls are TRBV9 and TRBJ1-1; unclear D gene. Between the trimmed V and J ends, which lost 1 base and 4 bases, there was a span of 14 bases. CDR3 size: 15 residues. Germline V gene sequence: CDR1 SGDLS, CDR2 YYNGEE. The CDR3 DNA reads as TGTGCCAGCAGCGTATTTGAAAGGGCAAGCACTGAAGCTTTCTTT. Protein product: CASSVFERASTEAFF.

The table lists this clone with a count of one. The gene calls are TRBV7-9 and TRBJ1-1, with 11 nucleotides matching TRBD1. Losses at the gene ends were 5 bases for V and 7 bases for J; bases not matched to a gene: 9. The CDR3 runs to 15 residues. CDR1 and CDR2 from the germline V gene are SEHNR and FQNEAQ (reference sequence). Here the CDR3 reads CASSLRTGGAGEAFF. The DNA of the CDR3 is TGTGCCAGCAGCCTCAGGACAGGGGGCGCCGGTGAAGCTTTCTTT.

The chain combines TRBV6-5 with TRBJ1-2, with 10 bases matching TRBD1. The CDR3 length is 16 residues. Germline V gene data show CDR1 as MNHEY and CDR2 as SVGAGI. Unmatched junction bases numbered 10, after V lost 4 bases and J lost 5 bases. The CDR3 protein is CASSSPGQGTLYGYTF. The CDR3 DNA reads TGTGCCAGCAGTTCCCCGGGACAGGGGACACTTTATGGCTACACCTTC.

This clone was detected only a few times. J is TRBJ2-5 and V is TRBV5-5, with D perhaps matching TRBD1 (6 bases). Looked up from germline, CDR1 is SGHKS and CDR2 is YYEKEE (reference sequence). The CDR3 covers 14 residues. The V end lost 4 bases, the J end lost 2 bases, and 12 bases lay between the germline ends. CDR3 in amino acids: CASSVRTAQETQYF. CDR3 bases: TGTGCCAGCAGCGTAAGGACAGCGCAAGAGACCCAGTACTTC.

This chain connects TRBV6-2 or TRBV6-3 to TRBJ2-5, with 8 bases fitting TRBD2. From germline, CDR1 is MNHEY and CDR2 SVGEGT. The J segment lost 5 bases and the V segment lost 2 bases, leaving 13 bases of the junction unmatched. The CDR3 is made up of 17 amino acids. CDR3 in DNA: TGTGCCAGCAGTTACACCTCGGCAACGGGGGGGCGGGAGACCCAGTACTTC. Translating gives CASSYTSATGGRETQYF.

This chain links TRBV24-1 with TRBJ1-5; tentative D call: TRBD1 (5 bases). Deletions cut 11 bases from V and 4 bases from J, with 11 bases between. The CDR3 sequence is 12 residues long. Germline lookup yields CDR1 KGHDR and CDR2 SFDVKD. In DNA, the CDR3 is TGTGCCAGACCCGGGGGAAATCAGCCCCAGCATTTT. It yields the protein CARPGGNQPQHF.

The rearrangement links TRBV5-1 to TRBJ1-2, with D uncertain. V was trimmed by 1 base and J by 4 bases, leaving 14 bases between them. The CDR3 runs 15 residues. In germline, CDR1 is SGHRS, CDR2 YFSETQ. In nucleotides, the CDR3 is TGCGCCAGCAGCTTGTCAGGCCCAGTAGGCTATGGCTACACCTTC. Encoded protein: CASSLSGPVGYGYTF.

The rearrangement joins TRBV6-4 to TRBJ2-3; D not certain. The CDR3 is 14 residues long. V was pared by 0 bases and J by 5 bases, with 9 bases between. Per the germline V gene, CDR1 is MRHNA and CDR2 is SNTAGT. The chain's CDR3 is CASSDSMGQDTQYF. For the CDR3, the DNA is TGTGCCAGCAGTGACTCCATGGGCCAAGATACGCAGTATTTT.

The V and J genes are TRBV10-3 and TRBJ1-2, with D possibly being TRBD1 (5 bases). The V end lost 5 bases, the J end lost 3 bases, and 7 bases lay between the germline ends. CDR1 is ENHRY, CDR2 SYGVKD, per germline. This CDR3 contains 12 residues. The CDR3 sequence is CAISPTDYGYTF. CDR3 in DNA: TGTGCCATCAGTCCGACAGACTATGGCTACACCTTC.

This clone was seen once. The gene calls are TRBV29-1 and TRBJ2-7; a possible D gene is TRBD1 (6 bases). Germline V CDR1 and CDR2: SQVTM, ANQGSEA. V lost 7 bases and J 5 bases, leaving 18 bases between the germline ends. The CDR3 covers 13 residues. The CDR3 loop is CSGSDRRTDEQYF. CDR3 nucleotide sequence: TGCAGCGGTTCCGATCGGAGGACAGACGAGCAGTACTTC.

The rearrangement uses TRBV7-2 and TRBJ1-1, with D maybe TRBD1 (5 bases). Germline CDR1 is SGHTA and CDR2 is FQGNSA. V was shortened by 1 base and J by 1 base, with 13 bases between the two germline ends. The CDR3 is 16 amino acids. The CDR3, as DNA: TGTGCCAGCAGCTTAGGCATCAGGGTAGCGAACACTGAAGCTTTCTTT. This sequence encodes CASSLGIRVANTEAFF.

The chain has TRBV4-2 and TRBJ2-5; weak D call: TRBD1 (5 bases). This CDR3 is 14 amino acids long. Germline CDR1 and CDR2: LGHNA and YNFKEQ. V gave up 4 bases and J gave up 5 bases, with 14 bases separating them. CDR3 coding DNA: TGTGCCAGCAGCCCTACAGGCCCGGGCGAGACCCAGTACTTC. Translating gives CASSPTGPGETQYF.

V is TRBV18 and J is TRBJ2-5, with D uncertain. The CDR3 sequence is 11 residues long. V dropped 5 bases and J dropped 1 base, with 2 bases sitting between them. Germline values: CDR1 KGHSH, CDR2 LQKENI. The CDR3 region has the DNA TGTGCCAGCTCAACCCAAGAGACCCAGTACTTC. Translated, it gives CASSTQETQYF.

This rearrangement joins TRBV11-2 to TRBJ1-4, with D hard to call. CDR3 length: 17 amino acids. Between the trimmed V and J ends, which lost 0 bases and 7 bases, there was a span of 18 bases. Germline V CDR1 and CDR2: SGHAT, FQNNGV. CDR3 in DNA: TGTGCCAGCAGCTTAGATCTAGTCAGTTCCCGGCGTGAAAAACTGTTTTTT. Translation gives CASSLDLVSSRREKLFF.

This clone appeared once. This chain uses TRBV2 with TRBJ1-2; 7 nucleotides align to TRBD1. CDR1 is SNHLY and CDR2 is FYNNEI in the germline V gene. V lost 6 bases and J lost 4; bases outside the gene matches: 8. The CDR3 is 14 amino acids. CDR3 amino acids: CASRVTGQIYGYTF. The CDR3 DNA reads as TGTGCCAGCAGAGTTACGGGACAGATCTATGGCTACACCTTC.

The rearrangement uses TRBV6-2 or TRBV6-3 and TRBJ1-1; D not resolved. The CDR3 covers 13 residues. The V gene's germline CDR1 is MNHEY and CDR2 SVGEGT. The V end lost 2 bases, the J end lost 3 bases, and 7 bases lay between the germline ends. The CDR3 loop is CASSYDRYTEAFF. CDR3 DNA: TGTGCCAGCAGTTACGACCGATACACTGAAGCTTTCTTT.

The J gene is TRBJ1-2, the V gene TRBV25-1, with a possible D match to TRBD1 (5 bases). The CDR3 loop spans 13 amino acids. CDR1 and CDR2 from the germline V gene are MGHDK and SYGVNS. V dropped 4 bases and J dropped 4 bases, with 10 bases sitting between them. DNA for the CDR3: TGTGCCAGCAGTGGTAGAAGGGGCTATGGCTACACCTTC. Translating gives CASSGRRGYGYTF.

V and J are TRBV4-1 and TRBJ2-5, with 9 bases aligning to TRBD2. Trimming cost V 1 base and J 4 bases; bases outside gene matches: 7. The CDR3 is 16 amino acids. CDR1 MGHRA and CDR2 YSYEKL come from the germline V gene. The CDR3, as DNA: TGCGCCAGCAGCCAAGCAGCGGGGGGTTCGAGAGAGACCCAGTACTTC. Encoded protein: CASSQAAGGSRETQYF.

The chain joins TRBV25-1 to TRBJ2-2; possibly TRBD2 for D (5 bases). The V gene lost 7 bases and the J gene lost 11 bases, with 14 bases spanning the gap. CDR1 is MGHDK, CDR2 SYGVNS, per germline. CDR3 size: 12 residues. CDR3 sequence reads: CASTLGPGELFF. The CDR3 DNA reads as TGTGCCAGCACTCTGGGTCCGGGAGAGCTGTTTTTT.

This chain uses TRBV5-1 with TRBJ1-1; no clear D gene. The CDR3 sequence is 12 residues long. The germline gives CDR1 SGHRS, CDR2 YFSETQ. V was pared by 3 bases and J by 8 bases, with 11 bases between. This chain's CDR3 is CASSWRGNEAFF. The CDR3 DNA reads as TGCGCCAGCAGCTGGCGGGGAAACGAAGCTTTCTTT. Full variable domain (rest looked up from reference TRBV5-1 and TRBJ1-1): KAGVTQTPRYLIKTRGQQVTLSCSPISGHRSVSWYQQTPGQGLQFLFEYFSETQRNKGNFPGRFSGRQFSNSRSEMNVSTLELGDSALYLCASSWRGNEAFFGQGTRLTVV.

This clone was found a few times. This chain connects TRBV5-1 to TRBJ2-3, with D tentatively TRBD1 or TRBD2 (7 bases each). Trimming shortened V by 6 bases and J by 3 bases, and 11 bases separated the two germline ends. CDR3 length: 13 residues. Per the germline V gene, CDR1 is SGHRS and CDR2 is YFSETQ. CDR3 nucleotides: TGCGCCAGCACAGGGGGGGAGACAGATACGCAGTATTTT. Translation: CASTGGETDTQYF.

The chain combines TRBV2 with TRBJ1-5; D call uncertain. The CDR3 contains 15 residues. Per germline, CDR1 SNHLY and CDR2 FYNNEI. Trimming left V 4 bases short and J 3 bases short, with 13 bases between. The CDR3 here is CASSAGRQPNQPQHF. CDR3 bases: TGTGCCAGCAGTGCGGGCCGTCAGCCCAATCAGCCCCAGCATTTT.

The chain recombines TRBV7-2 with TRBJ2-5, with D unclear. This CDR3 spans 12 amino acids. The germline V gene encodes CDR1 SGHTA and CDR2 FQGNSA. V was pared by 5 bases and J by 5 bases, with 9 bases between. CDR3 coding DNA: TGTGCCAGCAGCCAAGGAAGGGAGACCCAGTACTTC. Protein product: CASSQGRETQYF.

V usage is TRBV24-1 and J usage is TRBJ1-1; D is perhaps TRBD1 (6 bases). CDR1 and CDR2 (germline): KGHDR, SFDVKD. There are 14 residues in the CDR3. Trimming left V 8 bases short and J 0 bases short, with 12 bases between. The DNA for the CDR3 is TGTGCCACCATTATGGACAGCATGAACACTGAAGCTTTCTTT. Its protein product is CATIMDSMNTEAFF.

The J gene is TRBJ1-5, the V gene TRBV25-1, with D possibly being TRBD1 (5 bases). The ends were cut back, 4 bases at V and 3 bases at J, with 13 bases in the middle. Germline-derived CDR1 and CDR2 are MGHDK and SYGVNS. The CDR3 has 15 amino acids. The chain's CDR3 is CASSAGDGHNQPQHF. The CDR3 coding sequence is TGTGCCAGCAGTGCCGGAGACGGACACAATCAGCCCCAGCATTTT.